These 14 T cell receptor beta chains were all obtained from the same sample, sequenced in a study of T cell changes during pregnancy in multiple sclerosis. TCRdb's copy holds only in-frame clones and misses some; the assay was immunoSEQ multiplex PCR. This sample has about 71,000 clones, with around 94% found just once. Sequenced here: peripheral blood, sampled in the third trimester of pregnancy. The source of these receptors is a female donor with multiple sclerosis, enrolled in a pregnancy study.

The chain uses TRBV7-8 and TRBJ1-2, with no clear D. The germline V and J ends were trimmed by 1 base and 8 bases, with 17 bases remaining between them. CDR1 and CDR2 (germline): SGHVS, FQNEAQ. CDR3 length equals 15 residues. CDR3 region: CASSLDEGRGRGYTF. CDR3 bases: TGTGCCAGCAGCTTAGACGAGGGCCGCGGGCGCGGCTACACCTTC. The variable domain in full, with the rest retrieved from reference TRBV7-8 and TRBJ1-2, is GAGVSQSPRYKVAKRGQDVALRCDPISGHVSLFWYQQALGQGPEFLTYFQNEAQLDKSGLPSDRFFAERPEGSVSTLKIQRTQQEDSAVYLCASSLDEGRGRGYTFGSGTRLTVV.

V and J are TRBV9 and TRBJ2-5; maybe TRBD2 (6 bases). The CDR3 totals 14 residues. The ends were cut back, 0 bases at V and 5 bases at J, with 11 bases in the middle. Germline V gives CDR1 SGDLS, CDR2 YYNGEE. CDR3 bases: TGTGCCAGCAGCGTAGGGAGGGGCGGGGAGACCCAGTACTTC. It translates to CASSVGRGGETQYF.

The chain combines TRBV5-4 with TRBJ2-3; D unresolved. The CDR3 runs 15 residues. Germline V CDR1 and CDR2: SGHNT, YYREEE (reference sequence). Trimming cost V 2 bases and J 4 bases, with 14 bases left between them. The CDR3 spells CASSLFPDRSDTQYF. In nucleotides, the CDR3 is TGTGCCAGCAGCTTATTCCCCGATCGGTCAGATACGCAGTATTTT.

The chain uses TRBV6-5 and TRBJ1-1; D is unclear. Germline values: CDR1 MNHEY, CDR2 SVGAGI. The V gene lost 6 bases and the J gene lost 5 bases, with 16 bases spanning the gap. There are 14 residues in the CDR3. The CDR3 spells CASSRAAGRTEAFF. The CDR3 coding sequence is TGTGCCAGCAGCCGCGCCGCGGGAAGGACTGAAGCTTTCTTT.

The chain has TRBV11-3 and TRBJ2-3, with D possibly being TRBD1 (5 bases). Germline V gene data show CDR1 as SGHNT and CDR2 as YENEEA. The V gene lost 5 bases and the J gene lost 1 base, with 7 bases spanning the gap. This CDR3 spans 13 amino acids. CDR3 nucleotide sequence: TGTGCCAGCAGCCAACAGGGCACAGATACGCAGTATTTT. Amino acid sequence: CASSQQGTDTQYF.

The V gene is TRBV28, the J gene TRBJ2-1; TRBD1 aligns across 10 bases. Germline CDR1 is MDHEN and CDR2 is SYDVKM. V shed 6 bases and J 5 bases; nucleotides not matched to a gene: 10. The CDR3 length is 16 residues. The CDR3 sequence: CASSSFDRGLDNEQFF. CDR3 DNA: TGTGCCAGCAGCTCCTTCGACAGGGGGCTTGACAATGAGCAGTTCTTC.

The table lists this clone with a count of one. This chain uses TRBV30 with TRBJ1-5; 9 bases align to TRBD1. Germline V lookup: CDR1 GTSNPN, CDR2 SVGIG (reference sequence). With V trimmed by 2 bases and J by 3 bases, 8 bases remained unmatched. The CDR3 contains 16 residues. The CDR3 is CAWSPGTGRSNQPQHF. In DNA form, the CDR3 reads TGTGCCTGGAGTCCAGGGACAGGGCGCTCCAATCAGCCCCAGCATTTT.

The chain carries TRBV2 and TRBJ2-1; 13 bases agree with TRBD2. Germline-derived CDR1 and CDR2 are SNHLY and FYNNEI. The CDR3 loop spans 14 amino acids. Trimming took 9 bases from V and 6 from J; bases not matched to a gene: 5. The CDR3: CASTGTSGTNEQFF. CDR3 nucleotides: TGTGCCAGTACCGGGACTAGCGGGACCAATGAGCAGTTCTTC.

CDR3 residues: CASSLREFGGYTF. CDR3 nucleotide sequence: TGTGCCAGCAGTTTACGGGAATTCGGCGGCTACACCTTC. The chain is built from TRBV28 and TRBJ1-2; no firm D call. The V gene's germline CDR1 is MDHEN and CDR2 SYDVKM. V lost 2 bases to trimming and J lost 8 bases, with 12 bases between them. The CDR3 runs 13 residues.

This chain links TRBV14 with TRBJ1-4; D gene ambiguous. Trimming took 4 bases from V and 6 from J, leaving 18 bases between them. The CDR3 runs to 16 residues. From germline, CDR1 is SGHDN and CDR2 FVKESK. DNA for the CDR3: TGTGCCAGCAGCCCTTTCATCTCAGGCCTCGATGAAAAACTGTTTTTT. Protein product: CASSPFISGLDEKLFF.

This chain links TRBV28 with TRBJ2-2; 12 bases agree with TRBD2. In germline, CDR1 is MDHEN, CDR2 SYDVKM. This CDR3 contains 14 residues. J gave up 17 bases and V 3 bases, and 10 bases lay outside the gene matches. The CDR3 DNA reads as TGTGCCAGCAGTTTCACATCTAGCGGGAGGGTCTTCTTTTTT. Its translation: CASSFTSSGRVFFF.

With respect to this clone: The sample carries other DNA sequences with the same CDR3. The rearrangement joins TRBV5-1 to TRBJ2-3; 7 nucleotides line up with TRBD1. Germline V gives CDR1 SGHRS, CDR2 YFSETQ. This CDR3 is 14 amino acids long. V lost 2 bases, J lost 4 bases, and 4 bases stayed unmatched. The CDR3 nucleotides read TGCGCCAGCAGCTTAGACAGGGTGGCAGATACGCAGTATTTT. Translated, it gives CASSLDRVADTQYF.

The CDR3 DNA reads TGTGCCAGCAGTACAGGGGAAAATCAGCCCCAGCATTTT. Translation gives CASSTGENQPQHF. The chain has TRBV6-5 and TRBJ1-5; 7 bases fit TRBD1. V lost 5 bases and J lost 4; bases outside the gene matches: 2. This CDR3 has 13 residues. Germline CDR1 reads MNHEY; CDR2 reads SVGAGI.

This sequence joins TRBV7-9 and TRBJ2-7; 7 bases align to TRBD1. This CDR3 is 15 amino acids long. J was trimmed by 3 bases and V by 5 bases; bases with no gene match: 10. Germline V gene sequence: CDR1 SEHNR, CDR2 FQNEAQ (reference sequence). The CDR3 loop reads CASSGREGGFYEQYF. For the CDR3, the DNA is TGTGCCAGCAGCGGTCGGGAAGGGGGCTTCTACGAGCAGTACTTC.